These 22 T cell receptor beta chains share one sample of origin, sequenced in a study of cytomegalovirus exposure and HLA in healthy donors. With 60 Vbeta and 13 Jbeta primers, the PCR was carried out. TCRdb's table, derived via immunoSEQ multiplex PCR, lists solely in-frame clones and lacks some. Seen here are 150,000 to 200,000 clones, around 84% observed once, and the top ten hold about 2%. The sample comprised PBMCs. These receptors were taken from a man aged 18 to 29 in good health and CMV-seropositive.

The rearrangement links TRBV7-6 to TRBJ2-5, with unresolved D. Looked up from germline, CDR1 is SGHVS and CDR2 is FNYEAQ. Trimming cost V 1 base and J 2 bases, with 5 bases left between them. The CDR3 is 13 residues long. This CDR3 reads CASSLGVQETQYF. As DNA, the CDR3 is TGTGCCAGCAGCTTAGGCGTACAAGAGACCCAGTACTTC.

Details on this clone: The sample contains more than one DNA sequence encoding this CDR3. V gene TRBV7-9 combines with J gene TRBJ1-2; a possible D gene is TRBD1 (5 bases). Germline V CDR1 and CDR2: SEHNR, FQNEAQ (reference sequence). The V end lost 1 base, the J end lost 3 bases, and 9 bases lay between the germline ends. This CDR3 has 14 residues. The CDR3 is CASSLVREDYGYTF. Here the CDR3 DNA reads TGTGCCAGCAGCTTAGTCAGGGAGGACTATGGCTACACCTTC.

V is TRBV6-6 and J is TRBJ1-6; unclear D gene. CDR3 length: 14 residues. The germline CDR1 and CDR2 sequences are MNHNY and SVGAGI (reference sequence). Trimming shortened V by 2 bases and J by 6 bases, and 8 bases separated the two germline ends. Here the CDR3 DNA reads TGTGCCAGCAGTTACGCGGGTCTTAATTCACCCCTCCACTTT. It translates to CASSYAGLNSPLHF.

This chain links TRBV6-1 with TRBJ2-7, with 7 bases identical to TRBD1. CDR1 and CDR2 from the germline V gene are MNHNS and SASEGT. J lost 1 base, V lost 6 bases, and 0 bases had no gene match. This CDR3 is 12 amino acids long. The CDR3 DNA reads TGTGCCAGCAGGACAGGGTCCTACGAGCAGTACTTC. Translated, it gives CASRTGSYEQYF.

In its sample, this clone was seen once. The chain is built from TRBV5-4 and TRBJ2-3, with TRBD2 matching 7 bases. V lost 3 bases and J lost 3; bases outside the gene matches: 1. CDR3 length: 13 amino acids. In germline, CDR1 is SGHNT, CDR2 YYREEE (reference sequence). The CDR3 DNA is TGTGCCAGCAGCTGGGGAGGGACAGATACGCAGTATTTT. Translation gives CASSWGGTDTQYF.

The chain employs TRBV6-6 and TRBJ1-6; 10 bases match TRBD1. CDR1 MNHNY and CDR2 SVGAGI come from the germline V gene (reference sequence). The CDR3 totals 14 residues. Germline trimming cut 7 bases from V and 9 bases from J; bases unmatched to any gene: 6. The CDR3 nucleotides are TGTGCCAGCATGGACAGGGGGTATGGTTCACCCCTCCACTTT. Its translation is CASMDRGYGSPLHF.

This clone has only a few counts. This chain connects TRBV9 to TRBJ2-7, with D tentatively TRBD2 (6 bases). The germline V and J ends were trimmed by 0 bases and 2 bases, with 9 bases remaining between them. Germline CDR1 and CDR2: SGDLS and YYNGEE. The CDR3 spans 14 residues. The chain's CDR3 is CASSVASATYEQYF. The CDR3 region has the DNA TGTGCCAGCAGCGTAGCTAGCGCTACCTACGAGCAGTACTTC.

The genes are TRBV5-6 and TRBJ2-7; 7 positions match TRBD1. Germline V gene sequence: CDR1 SGHDT, CDR2 YYEEEE. CDR3 length: 14 amino acids. With V trimmed by 0 bases and J by 1 base, 1 base remained unmatched. The CDR3 reads CASSLEQGSYEQYF. The CDR3 DNA follows: TGTGCCAGCAGCTTGGAACAGGGGTCCTACGAGCAGTACTTC.

The J gene is TRBJ2-1, the V gene TRBV4-3, with D maybe TRBD2 (6 bases). The length of the CDR3 is 16 residues. The V gene's germline CDR1 is LGHNA and CDR2 YSLEER. V gave up 1 base and J gave up 0 bases, with 10 bases separating them. CDR3 bases: TGCGCCAGCAGCCAAGGGGCCGGGAGCTCCTACAATGAGCAGTTCTTC. It is translated as CASSQGAGSSYNEQFF.

The rearrangement links TRBV25-1 to TRBJ2-4, with D hard to call. Trimming pared 2 bases from V and 6 bases from J, leaving 11 bases between. Germline V lookup: CDR1 MGHDK, CDR2 SYGVNS. CDR3 length: 14 amino acids. As DNA, the CDR3 is TGTGCCAGCAGTGAACCTGGCCCGGGAAACATTCAGTACTTC. It is translated as CASSEPGPGNIQYF.

The rearrangement links TRBV30 to TRBJ2-4, with a weak D call TRBD2 (5 bases). The CDR3 loop spans 14 amino acids. Germline lookup yields CDR1 GTSNPN and CDR2 SVGIG (reference sequence). The ends were cut back, 4 bases at V and 6 bases at J, with 16 bases in the middle. CDR3 sequence reads: CAWTLGVYGNIQYF. The CDR3, as DNA: TGTGCCTGGACCCTCGGGGTTTACGGAAACATTCAGTACTTC.

J is TRBJ1-2 and V is TRBV9; D remains unclear. Germline V lookup: CDR1 SGDLS, CDR2 YYNGEE. The CDR3 is 12 amino acids. Trimming pared 1 base from V and 2 bases from J, leaving 3 bases between. The CDR3 coding sequence is TGTGCCAGCAGCGTAACAAACTATGGCTACACCTTC. This translates into CASSVTNYGYTF.

The rearrangement links TRBV7-2 to TRBJ2-7, with 8 bases matching TRBD1. Trimming cost V 2 bases and J 0 bases; bases outside gene matches: 6. CDR1 and CDR2 from the germline V gene are SGHTA and FQGNSA. The CDR3 has 16 amino acids. Here the CDR3 DNA reads TGTGCCAGCAGCTTAATAGGACAGGGATTCTCCTACGAGCAGTACTTC. Its protein product is CASSLIGQGFSYEQYF.

The chain has TRBV6-1 and TRBJ2-2, with TRBD1 matching 7 bases. In germline, CDR1 is MNHNS, CDR2 SASEGT. J gave up 2 bases and V 6 bases, and 3 bases lay outside the gene matches. This CDR3 has 14 amino acids. The CDR3 loop reads CASRTGYNTGELFF. The CDR3, as DNA: TGTGCCAGCAGGACAGGGTACAACACCGGGGAGCTGTTTTTT.

The chain combines TRBV6-1 with TRBJ2-1; D remains unclear. From germline, CDR1 is MNHNS and CDR2 SASEGT. CDR3 length: 12 amino acids. V shed 6 bases and J shed 2 bases, with 5 bases lying between them. The CDR3 DNA sequence: TGTGCCAGCAGATCCACCTACAATGAGCAGTTCTTC. This encodes CASRSTYNEQFF.

CDR3 sequence: CASKLGGYSPLHF. The CDR3 coding sequence is TGTGCCAGCAAACTAGGGGGATATTCACCCCTCCACTTT. This chain joins TRBV6-5 and TRBJ1-6, with a weak D call TRBD1 (6 bases). V lost 7 bases and J 8 bases, leaving 12 bases between the germline ends. The CDR3 is 13 residues long. CDR1 MNHEY and CDR2 SVGAGI come from the germline V gene.

In its sample, this clone was seen once. The chain links TRBV7-2 to TRBJ2-7; 10 bases align to TRBD2. V dropped 3 bases and J dropped 3; count of bases not matched to a gene: 2. This CDR3 is built from 14 residues. CDR1 and CDR2 from the germline V gene are SGHTA and FQGNSA. CDR3 amino acids: CASSFTSGIYEQYF. The CDR3 DNA sequence: TGTGCCAGCAGCTTTACTAGCGGGATCTACGAGCAGTACTTC. Combining the CDR3 with reference TRBV7-2 and TRBJ2-7 gives the whole variable domain GAGVSQSPSNKVTEKGKDVELRCDPISGHTALYWYRQSLGQGLEFLIYFQGNSAPDKSGLPSDRFSAERTGGSVSTLTIQRTQQEDSAVYLCASSFTSGIYEQYFGPGTRLTVT.

The chain joins TRBV7-6 to TRBJ2-7; no clear D. This CDR3 has 9 residues. V was trimmed by 7 bases and J by 9 bases, leaving 7 bases between them. Germline CDR1 reads SGHVS; CDR2 reads FNYEAQ. The CDR3 coding sequence is TGTGCCAGCACCCTCCGGCAGTACTTC. It specifies CASTLRQYF.

This clone has only a few counts. CDR3 bases: TGTGCCAGCAGCCCTACCTCCGGGATCGAAGCTTTCTTT. It translates to CASSPTSGIEAFF. The chain couples TRBV7-3 to TRBJ1-1; no definite D call. Germline V gives CDR1 SGHTA, CDR2 FQGTGA. The CDR3 spans 13 residues. V lost 5 bases, J lost 8 bases, and 15 bases lay in between. The full variable domain, rest sourced from reference TRBV7-3 and TRBJ1-1, is GAGVSQTPSNKVTEKGKYVELRCDPISGHTALYWYRQSLGQGPEFLIYFQGTGAADDSGLPNDRFFAVRPEGSVSTLKIQRTERGDSAVYLCASSPTSGIEAFFGQGTRLTVV.

A few counts support this clone. CDR3 protein: CAISVAGDYEQYF. The CDR3 nucleotides are TGTGCCATCAGTGTCGCAGGGGACTACGAGCAGTACTTC. The chain links TRBV10-3 to TRBJ2-7; weak D call: TRBD1 (6 bases). CDR3 size: 13 residues. With 4 bases removed from V and 3 bases from J, the gap between germline ends came to 10 bases. The germline V gene has CDR1 ENHRY and CDR2 SYGVKD.

This clone was observed a handful of times. The chain employs TRBV6-5 and TRBJ1-4; TRBD1 aligns across 8 bases. V was clipped by 5 bases and J by 8 bases; unmatched bases: 7. This CDR3 spans 14 amino acids. The germline CDR1 and CDR2 sequences are MNHEY and SVGAGI. The CDR3 sequence is CASSHRGFGEKLFF. For the CDR3, the DNA is TGTGCCAGCAGTCACAGGGGGTTTGGGGAAAAACTGTTTTTT.

The J gene is TRBJ2-7, the V gene TRBV9, with a possible D match to TRBD2 (5 bases). This CDR3 is built from 14 residues. Looked up from germline, CDR1 is SGDLS and CDR2 is YYNGEE. Trimming left V 4 bases short and J 2 bases short, with 13 bases between. In DNA form, the CDR3 reads TGTGCCAGCAGCAGGACGGACTCCACCTACGAGCAGTACTTC. Protein: CASSRTDSTYEQYF.